The rows below give T cell receptor beta chains drawn from one sample of a study of tumor-infiltrating lymphocytes in primary liver carcinoma. Each CDR3 protein is one row after TCRdb ran MiXCR on the multiplex PCR reads. This table has tens of thousands of distinct CDR3 sequences, about 71% appearing once. Input material: liver tumor tissue from sampling region 4. The receptors were gathered from a man in his forties with primary liver carcinoma and hepatitis B virus infection. Each CDR3 is given with its conserved first and last residue. D genes are given only for firm matches. Not every row has a clone size; where given, it reads once, few, many or a size class.

NA,TRBJ1-6,15,TRBV28,NA,CAISTGSPNNSPLHF,TGCGCCATCAGTACGGGATCGCCTAATAATTCACCCCTCCACTTT
NA,TRBJ2-4,12,TRBV12-3/TRBV12-4,medium-sized,CASSLSQNIQYF,TGTGCCAGCAGTTTGTCCCAAAACATTCAGTACTTC
NA,TRBJ1-1,13,TRBV6-5,NA,CASSRDINTKAFF,TGTGCCAGCAGTCGAGACATAAACACTAAAGCTTTCTTT
NA,TRBJ2-5,14,TRBV5-4,many,CASSLASTEETQYF,TGTGCCAGCAGCCTCGCCTCTACGGAAGAGACCCAGTACTTC
NA,TRBJ2-5,15,TRBV6-6,NA,CTSRDTWGFGETQYF,TGTACCAGCAGGGATACATGGGGCTTCGGGGAGACCCAGTACTTC
TRBD2,TRBJ2-2,16,TRBV5-5,NA,CASSLGWTSGTGEFFF,TGTGCCAGCAGCTTGGGATGGACTAGCGGGACCGGGGAGTTCTTTTTT
TRBD1,TRBJ1-5,13,TRBV30,once,CEWSGQGNQPQHF,TGTGAATGGAGTGGACAGGGAAATCAGCCCCAGCATTTT
NA,TRBJ2-5,16,TRBV18,NA,CASSLRSSWSEKTQYF,TGTGCCAGCTCACTAAGGAGTAGCTGGAGTGAGAAGACCCAGTACTTC
NA,TRBJ2-1,10,TRBV29-1,many,CSVKVYEQFF,TGCAGCGTGAAAGTATACGAGCAGTTCTTC
TRBD1,TRBJ2-7,14,TRBV7-8,NA,CTSGTGALGVEQYF,TGTACCAGCGGAACAGGGGCTCTAGGGGTCGAGCAGTACTTC
NA,TRBJ2-4,16,TRBV4-1,NA,CASSRSVDVAKHIQYF,TGCGCCAGCAGCCGTAGTGTTGATGTGGCCAAACACATTCAGTACTTC
NA,TRBJ1-1,15,TRBV6-5,NA,CVSIYSPTGNTEAFF,TGTGTCAGCATTTACTCGCCAACAGGGAACACTGAAGCTTTCTTT
TRBD1,TRBJ2-7,15,TRBV29-1,NA,CSVEERDRGVDEQYF,TGCAGCGTTGAGGAACGGGACAGGGGAGTAGACGAGCAGTACTTC
NA,TRBJ2-1,15,TRBV4-1,NA,CASIPLGNNNNEQFF,TGCGCCAGCATCCCGCTAGGTAATAACAACAATGAGCAGTTCTTC
TRBD2,TRBJ2-1,14,TRBV6-5,NA,CARSRTSGSNEQFF,TGTGCCAGGAGTAGGACTAGCGGATCCAATGAGCAGTTCTTC
TRBD2,TRBJ2-3,15,TRBV11-2,NA,CASNTGTSGTDTQYF,TGTGCTAGCAATACCGGGACTAGCGGCACAGATACACAGTATTTT
TRBD2,TRBJ2-1,16,TRBV29-1,NA,CSVKFLELAEYNEQFF,TGCAGCGTTAAATTTTTGGAGCTAGCGGAGTACAATGAGCAGTTCTTC
NA,TRBJ2-2,12,TRBV5-4,many,CASSLWTGELFF,TGTGCCAGCAGCTTATGGACGGGGGAGCTGTTTTTT
TRBD1,TRBJ2-7,15,TRBV5-1,few,CASSFYGQGAGEQYF,TGCGCCAGTAGCTTCTACGGACAGGGGGCAGGCGAGCAGTACTTC
TRBD2,TRBJ2-1,16,TRBV5-5,NA,CASSHHTSGTYNEQFF,TGTGCCAGCAGCCATCATACTAGCGGGACATACAATGAGCAGTTCTTC
NA,TRBJ1-3,16,TRBV10-3,NA,CTISENRTARGNTIYF,TGTACCATCAGTGAGAATCGGACAGCTCGTGGAAACACCATATATTTT
NA,TRBJ2-5,13,TRBV20-1,NA,CSANARGQETQYF,TGCAGTGCTAATGCTAGGGGCCAAGAGACCCAGTACTTC
TRBD1,TRBJ1-1,14,TRBV12-3/TRBV12-4,NA,CASSLETGVPEVFF,TGTGCCAGCAGTTTAGAAACAGGGGTCCCCGAAGTTTTCTTT
NA,TRBJ2-7,14,TRBV5-4,NA,CASSLDLSSSEQYF,TGTGCCAGCAGCCTCGACCTCTCATCCAGCGAGCAGTACTTC
NA,TRBJ1-4,16,TRBV11-2,NA,CASSLGITPTSEKLFF,TGTGCCAGCAGCCTCGGCATAACTCCAACTAGTGAAAAACTGTTTTTT
NA,TRBJ2-1,13,TRBV12-3/TRBV12-4,NA,CASSLRPFNEQFF,TGTGCCAGCAGTTTAAGACCCTTCAATGAGCAGTTCTTC
NA,TRBJ2-3,16,TRBV11-3,once,CASSPGMQWALDTQYF,TGTGCCAGCAGCCCGGGGATGCAGTGGGCCTTGGATACGCAGTATTTT
NA,TRBJ2-1,14,TRBV29-1,NA,CSVRVTSRGHEQFF,TGCAGTGTTCGTGTGACTAGCAGGGGGCATGAGCAGTTCTTC
TRBD2,TRBJ2-1,16,TRBV12-3/TRBV12-4,NA,CASSLLGSGRGNEQLF,TGTGCCAGCAGCCTTCTAGGGAGTGGGAGGGGAAATGAGCAGTTATTC
NA,TRBJ2-1,13,TRBV5-4,NA,CASNPDVYNEQFF,TGTGCCAGCAACCCCGACGTATACAATGAGCAGTTCTTC
NA,TRBJ1-2,14,TRBV29-1,medium-sized,CSVWDPGQDYGYTF,TGCAGCGTGTGGGACCCGGGCCAGGACTATGGCTACACCTTC
NA,TRBJ2-1,17,TRBV28,NA,CVCSLNWGGSSYNEQFF,TGTGTCTGCAGTTTAAACTGGGGCGGAAGCTCCTACAATGAGCAGTTCTTC
TRBD2,TRBJ2-3,20,TRBV7-9,many,CASSWPPGLAGGPASDTQYF,TGTGCCAGCAGCTGGCCCCCGGGACTAGCGGGAGGGCCGGCTTCAGATACGCAGTATTTT
TRBD1,TRBJ2-5,14,TRBV5-4,few,CASSLVTGKETQYF,TGTGCCAGCAGCTTGGTGACAGGGAAAGAGACCCAGTACTTC
TRBD2,TRBJ2-2,15,TRBV11-2,once,CASGSSGSAARELFF,TGTGCCAGCGGCTCTAGCGGGAGTGCCGCCCGGGAGCTGTTTTTT
NA,TRBJ2-1,16,TRBV11-3,NA,CASSLVWDSGRPEQFF,TGTGCCAGCAGCTTAGTGTGGGATAGTGGGAGACCTGAGCAGTTCTTC
NA,TRBJ2-6,19,TRBV6-5,NA,CASSRPWAGPLSGANVLTF,TGTGCCAGCAGCCGACCCTGGGCAGGGCCCTTATCTGGGGCCAACGTCCTGACTTTC
TRBD1,TRBJ2-4,16,TRBV6-1,NA,CAGRLGLGQGENIQYF,TGCGCCGGCAGGCTTGGGCTCGGACAGGGGGAAAACATTCAGTACTTC
NA,TRBJ1-3,17,TRBV4-2,NA,CVGSQAFGINSGNTIYF,TGTGTCGGCAGCCAAGCCTTCGGGATTAACTCTGGAAACACCATATATTTT
NA,TRBJ2-1,16,TRBV28,NA,CASIPPEQGGYNEQFF,TGTGCCAGCATCCCCCCGGAGCAAGGGGGCTACAATGAGCAGTTCTTC
NA,TRBJ2-3,12,TRBV6-1,once,CASSENTDTLYF,TGTGCCAGCAGTGAAAACACAGATACGCTGTATTTT
NA,TRBJ2-3,13,TRBV6-5,NA,CASSLQSTYTQYF,TGTGCCAGTAGTCTTCAGAGCACATATACGCAGTATTTT
TRBD1,TRBJ2-3,15,TRBV7-9,NA,CDSSLRQGATDTQYF,TGTGACAGCAGCCTAAGACAGGGGGCCACGGATACGCAGTATTTT
TRBD2,TRBJ2-1,14,TRBV6-5,many,CASSRLADYHEQFF,TGTGCCAGCAGTCGACTAGCGGATTACCATGAGCAGTTCTTC
NA,TRBJ2-7,16,TRBV11-2,NA,CASSSIQGAIHNEQYF,TGCGCCAGCAGCTCCATACAGGGAGCCATACATAACGAGCAGTACTTC
NA,TRBJ2-1,16,TRBV14,many,CASSAVAGRVNNEQFF,TGTGCCAGCAGTGCCGTAGCAGGACGGGTAAACAATGAGCAGTTCTTC
NA,TRBJ2-1,11,TRBV30,NA,CAWGIADEEFF,TGTGCCTGGGGTATCGCCGATGAGGAGTTCTTC
TRBD1,TRBJ2-7,16,TRBV28,NA,CARSLDRGQGAYEQYF,TGTGCCAGGAGTTTAGACAGGGGGCAGGGAGCTTACGAGCAGTACTTC
NA,TRBJ2-2,15,TRBV10-3,NA,CTISATGCGTGELFF,TGTACCATCAGCGCGACAGGTTGTGGGACCGGGGAGCTGTTTTTT
NA,TRBJ2-3,16,TRBV11-2,NA,CASCPPGGRGTDTHYF,TGCGCCAGCTGCCCGCCGGGGGGCAGGGGCACAGATACGCACTATTTT
NA,TRBJ2-5,16,TRBV4-2,NA,CASSQEGQAGVETQYF,TGTGCCAGCAGCCAAGAAGGCCAAGCAGGGGTAGAGACCCAGTACTTC